These 19 T cell receptor beta chains came from one sample sequenced in a study of control samples from healthy donors and cancer patients. Some clones are missing from TCRdb's copy, which holds only in-frame ones; the method was immunoSEQ multiplex PCR. The table records tens of thousands of clones, about nine tenths of them present only once. The sequenced material came from PBMCs. The source is a man in his forties or fifties with colorectal cancer.

The chain uses TRBV5-1 and TRBJ2-7; TRBD2 might be the D (6 bases). Germline CDR1 reads SGHRS; CDR2 reads YFSETQ. V lost 2 bases, J lost 3 bases, and 12 bases lay in between. There are 14 residues in the CDR3. CDR3 amino acids: CASSFTEGIYEQYF. The CDR3 DNA sequence: TGCGCCAGCAGCTTTACGGAGGGAATCTACGAGCAGTACTTC.

This sequence joins TRBV11-2 and TRBJ1-6; a possible D gene is TRBD1 (5 bases). Germline lookup yields CDR1 SGHAT and CDR2 FQNNGV. CDR3 length equals 15 residues. The V gene lost 0 bases and the J gene lost 7 bases, with 10 bases spanning the gap. CDR3 in amino acids: CASSLDPGANSPLHF. The CDR3 bases are TGTGCCAGCAGCTTAGACCCCGGGGCCAATTCACCCCTCCACTTT.

The table lists this clone with a count of one. In DNA form, the CDR3 reads TGTGCCAGCAGCCCCCGCGGGGCCCGCTACGAGCAGTACTTC. Residues: CASSPRGARYEQYF. V and J are TRBV11-2 and TRBJ2-7; possibly TRBD2 for D (6 bases). This CDR3 is 14 amino acids long. CDR1 and CDR2 (germline): SGHAT, FQNNGV. Trimming took 5 bases from V and 3 from J, leaving 14 bases between them.

This sequence joins TRBV4-1 and TRBJ2-7; 11 bases are a match to TRBD2. The ends lost 0 bases at V and 4 bases at J; junction bases unmatched: 2. Germline-derived CDR1 and CDR2 are MGHRA and YSYEKL. This CDR3 contains 15 residues. CDR3 protein: CASSQDRTSGYEQYF. In DNA, the CDR3 is TGCGCCAGCAGCCAAGACAGGACTAGCGGGTACGAGCAGTACTTC.

The rearrangement joins TRBV2 to TRBJ1-5; D gene unclear. V shed 2 bases and J shed 2 bases, with 13 bases lying between them. Germline V gene data show CDR1 as SNHLY and CDR2 as FYNNEI. This CDR3 has 16 residues. The CDR3, as DNA: TGTGCCAGCAGTGAATTGGTAGGGTTGGGCAATCAGCCCCAGCATTTT. This gives the protein CASSELVGLGNQPQHF.

This clone was counted a few times. V is TRBV19 and J is TRBJ1-5; TRBD1 might be the D (5 bases). The CDR3 spans 17 residues. Germline V gene sequence: CDR1 LNHDA, CDR2 SQIVND (reference sequence). V lost 3 bases, J lost 0 bases, and 15 bases lay in between. In DNA form, the CDR3 reads TGTGCCAGTAGTATTTTCGGGGGGATCCTTAGCAATCAGCCCCAGCATTTT. Residues: CASSIFGGILSNQPQHF.

The chain couples TRBV3-1 (or the pseudogene TRBV3-2) to TRBJ1-1; D unclear. Trimming left V 5 bases short and J 0 bases short, with 10 bases between. Looked up from germline, CDR1 is LGHDT and CDR2 is YNNKEL (reference sequence). The length of the CDR3 is 14 residues. Here the CDR3 DNA reads TGTGCCAGCAGCTACCAACGGGTGAACACTGAAGCTTTCTTT. Translated: CASSYQRVNTEAFF.

The chain recombines TRBV6-4 with TRBJ2-1, with D unresolved. Germline V gives CDR1 MRHNA, CDR2 SNTAGT. This CDR3 spans 12 amino acids. Trimming pared 2 bases from V and 12 bases from J, leaving 11 bases between. The CDR3 protein is CASSDLFSRQFF. CDR3 in DNA: TGTGCCAGCAGTGACCTGTTTTCCAGGCAGTTCTTC.

The rearrangement uses TRBV6-5 and TRBJ1-5; no reliable D call. The germline V gene encodes CDR1 MNHEY and CDR2 SVGAGI. CDR3 length: 14 amino acids. Trimming stripped 7 bases from V and 0 bases from J, with 10 bases between. CDR3 in DNA: TGTGCCAGCACTACGGGCTATAGCAATCAGCCCCAGCATTTT. Protein sequence: CASTTGYSNQPQHF.

The chain has TRBV5-1 and TRBJ1-6, with D hard to call. Germline CDR1 and CDR2: SGHRS and YFSETQ. This CDR3 region has 14 residues. V was trimmed by 6 bases and J by 8 bases, leaving 15 bases between them. CDR3 coding DNA: TGCGCCAGCAAGCCCCCAGGAAATTATTCACCCCTCCACTTT. As protein: CASKPPGNYSPLHF. Full variable domain (rest looked up from reference TRBV5-1 and TRBJ1-6): KAGVTQTPRYLIKTRGQQVTLSCSPISGHRSVSWYQQTPGQGLQFLFEYFSETQRNKGNFPGRFSGRQFSNSRSEMNVSTLELGDSALYLCASKPPGNYSPLHFGNGTRLTVT.

The rearrangement uses TRBV27 and TRBJ2-1; TRBD2 matches 10 bases. V was clipped by 6 bases and J by 15 bases; unmatched bases: 11. The CDR3 has 13 residues. Germline CDR1 and CDR2: MNHEY and SMNVEV (reference sequence). Here the CDR3 DNA reads TGTGCCAGCAGCCTTGGACTAGCGGACATTTTGTTCTTC. Protein: CASSLGLADILFF.

The rearrangement uses TRBV7-8 and TRBJ2-7; 8 bases fit TRBD1. Germline V lookup: CDR1 SGHVS, CDR2 FQNEAQ. The CDR3 is made up of 14 amino acids. V was pared by 5 bases and J by 5 bases, with 8 bases of the junction left unmatched. The CDR3 nucleotides read TGTGCCAGCAGCCGGGACAGGAGAGAACACGAGCAGTACTTC. Protein sequence: CASSRDRREHEQYF.

The rearrangement uses TRBV19 and TRBJ2-7, with 10 bases matching TRBD1. V shed 7 bases and J 3 bases; nucleotides not matched to a gene: 6. Germline V CDR1 and CDR2: LNHDA, SQIVND (reference sequence). The CDR3 is made up of 14 amino acids. The CDR3: CASTPGQGYYEQYF. For the CDR3, the DNA is TGTGCCAGTACGCCGGGACAGGGGTACTACGAGCAGTACTTC.

V gene TRBV12-5 combines with J gene TRBJ2-7; D is unclear. Germline CDR1 and CDR2: LGHNT and FRNRAP. CDR3 length: 13 amino acids. V lost 5 bases, J lost 2 bases, and 10 bases lay in between. The CDR3 sequence: CASGVDGPYEQYF. The CDR3 DNA is TGTGCTAGTGGTGTCGACGGACCCTACGAGCAGTACTTC.

This clone was picked up one time. The chain is built from TRBV6-2 or TRBV6-3 and TRBJ1-2; D is ambiguous. CDR1 and CDR2 from the germline V gene are MNHEY and SVGEGT. The CDR3 spans 11 residues. Trimming removed 2 bases at V and 5 bases at J, with 3 bases between. CDR3 sequence (DNA): TGTGCCAGCAGTTACGCTTATGGCTACACCTTC. Translation: CASSYAYGYTF.

CDR3 in DNA: TGTGCCAGCAGTTACTCTGACCGCGCCTACAATGAGCAGTTCTTC. The encoded protein is CASSYSDRAYNEQFF. This rearrangement joins TRBV6-5 to TRBJ2-1, with D uncertain. Trimming cost V 0 bases and J 2 bases, with 8 bases left between them. This CDR3 is 15 amino acids long. Germline loops: CDR1 MNHEY, CDR2 SVGAGI.

This rearrangement joins TRBV4-1 to TRBJ2-3; D not certain. The CDR3 extends over 13 amino acids. Trimming removed 2 bases from V and 0 bases from J, with 3 bases in between. Germline V gives CDR1 MGHRA, CDR2 YSYEKL. The CDR3 sequence: CASSQPSTDTQYF. DNA for the CDR3: TGCGCCAGCAGCCAACCCAGCACAGATACGCAGTATTTT.

As regards this clone: Germline is not matched at one junction end, which may reflect a read error. The chain employs TRBV27 and TRBJ1-1, with a weak D call TRBD1 (5 bases). The germline V gene encodes CDR1 MNHEY and CDR2 SMNVEV (reference sequence). This CDR3 spans 15 amino acids. CDR3 DNA sequence: TGTGCCAGCAGTTTAAAATTTGGAGGGGTCACTGAAGCTTCCTTT. Its translation: CASSLKFGGVTEASF.

The chain links TRBV6-5 to TRBJ1-2, with 8 bases lining up with TRBD1. With 6 bases clipped from V and 8 bases from J, the junction kept 14 bases outside the gene matches. Germline V lookup: CDR1 MNHEY, CDR2 SVGAGI. This CDR3 comprises 15 residues. CDR3 loop: CASRPTPDRGRGYTF. The CDR3, as DNA: TGTGCCAGCAGACCCACCCCCGACAGGGGACGGGGCTACACCTTC.